This T cell receptor (beta chain) comes out of a study of T cells in Graves' hyperthyroidism and ophthalmopathy. Trimming took off 4 bases at V and 5 bases at J, with 14 bases between the two ends. Germline V CDR1 and CDR2: LGHNA, YSLEER. The CDR3 is made up of 14 amino acids. RNA transcripts provided the source from which TCR beta CDR3 regions were amplified. The primer set for the first-round RT-PCR of the TCR CDR3 was HTBI. TCRdb analysed the multiplex PCR reads with MiXCR anew, one entry per CDR3 protein. The sample has approximately 870,000 distinct CDR3 sequences; roughly 40% are singletons. Specimen: blood. This sequence was found in a man aged 18 to 30 with Graves' hyperthyroidism. The chain employs TRBV4-3 and TRBJ1-2; no definite D call. The CDR3 sequence: CASSPSRSEYGYTF. CDR3 sequence (DNA): TGCGCCAGCAGCCCCTCGCGCAGTGAGTATGGCTACACCTTC.